The rows below give T cell receptor beta chains drawn from one sample of a study of cytomegalovirus exposure and HLA in healthy donors. Profiling relied on immunoSEQ multiplex PCR, and the TCRdb table lists in-frame clones only, not all of them. This sample has tens of thousands of clones; around 70% occur once, and the top ten carry more than 8%. The sequencing sample was made of PBMCs. The receptors here all came from a woman aged 45-59 years in good health and CMV-seropositive. Both conserved end residues are part of each CDR3. The D gene is left open where the match is weak. Rows give clone size only sometimes, using once, few, many, or a class for an expanded clone.

J gene | V gene | clone size | D gene | CDR3 DNA | CDR3 protein
TRBJ1-1 | TRBV5-6 | once | . | TGTGCCAGCAGCTTGGTTACAGGGACTGAAGCTTTCTTT | CASSLVTGTEAFF
TRBJ2-1 | TRBV27 | . | TRBD1 | TGTGCCAGCAGGACGGGACAGGGGCGCTACAATGAGCAGTTCTTC | CASRTGQGRYNEQFF
TRBJ1-2 | TRBV6-6 | . | . | TGTGCCAGCACCGCGTCGGGGGGGGTTCACTATGGCTACACCTTC | CASTASGGVHYGYTF
TRBJ2-3 | TRBV7-2 | . | TRBD2 | TGTGCCAGCAGCTTAGCTAGCGGGAGCACAGATACGCAGTATTTT | CASSLASGSTDTQYF
TRBJ1-5 | TRBV19 | few | TRBD1 | TGTGCCAGTAGTACGACAGGGATGCAGCCCCAGCATTTT | CASSTTGMQPQHF
TRBJ1-2 | TRBV30 | . | . | TGTGCCTGGAGCGCAACAGGGTTTGGCTACACCTTC | CAWSATGFGYTF
TRBJ1-1 | TRBV7-2 | . | . | TGTGCCAGCAGCTTAGCTGCACAAGGGGCGAGGACTGAAGCTTTCTTT | CASSLAAQGARTEAFF
TRBJ2-7 | TRBV9 | . | . | TGTGCCAGCAGCGCAAACGTCGGCGGCTACGAGCAGTACTTC | CASSANVGGYEQYF
TRBJ2-1 | TRBV7-7 | . | . | TGTGCCAGCAGCTCCCAGGGGCTAGAGGGCGATGAGCAGTTCTTC | CASSSQGLEGDEQFF
TRBJ2-7 | TRBV21-1 | . | . | TGTGCCAGCAGCAGGACACGAACCTACGAGCAGTACTTC | CASSRTRTYEQYF
TRBJ2-2 | TRBV4-1 | . | TRBD1 | TGCGCCAGCAGCCAAGATATAAGAGGGACAGGGGGGTCCGGGGAGCTGTTTTTT | CASSQDIRGTGGSGELFF
TRBJ1-2 | TRBV19 | . | TRBD1 | TGTGCCAGTAGTCCCCTGGACAGGGAAACCTATGGCTACACCTTC | CASSPLDRETYGYTF
TRBJ2-7 | TRBV27 | once | . | TGTGCCAGCAGTTTATCAACAGGGACCATTCGCGAGCAGTACTTC | CASSLSTGTIREQYF
TRBJ1-2 | TRBV10-2 | . | TRBD1 | TGCGCCAGCAGCGGACAGGGAGGATATGGCTACACCTTC | CASSGQGGYGYTF
TRBJ1-3 | TRBV29-1 | . | TRBD1 | TGCAGCGTTGAACCCAGGGGGTCTGGAAACACCATATATTTT | CSVEPRGSGNTIYF
TRBJ1-2 | TRBV18 | . | . | TGTGCCAGCTCCCCGACAGATAACTATGGCTACACCTTC | CASSPTDNYGYTF
TRBJ2-7 | TRBV7-2 | . | TRBD2 | TGTGCCAGCAGCTTAGCGCTGCTGGCGGGAGCGGAGGAGCAGTACTTC | CASSLALLAGAEEQYF
TRBJ2-2 | TRBV7-6 | . | TRBD2 | TGTGCCAGCAGCGCCGGGACTACGAACACCGGGGAGCTGTTTTTT | CASSAGTTNTGELFF
TRBJ1-2 | TRBV7-9 | . | . | TGTGCCAGCAGCGCGCTACTCGTATCCCAAGGCTACACCTTC | CASSALLVSQGYTF
TRBJ2-5 | TRBV10-2 | . | . | TGCGCCAGCAGTGAGGCAGGGGTTCAAGAGACCCAGTACTTC | CASSEAGVQETQYF
TRBJ1-4 | TRBV30 | . | . | TGTGCCTGGACCGAGGGGGGACTAAATGAAAAACTGTTTTTT | CAWTEGGLNEKLFF
TRBJ2-7 | TRBV13 | . | . | TGTGCCAGCAGCTTAGCGGGAGATGTTGTCTACGAGCAGTACTTC | CASSLAGDVVYEQYF
TRBJ2-1 | TRBV11-1 | . | . | TGTGCCAGCAGCTCGCAGACAGGTTACTACAATGAGCAGTTCTTC | CASSSQTGYYNEQFF
TRBJ1-6 | TRBV5-1 | . | . | TGCGCCAGCAGCCACAGTTCGAATTCACCCCTCCACTTT | CASSHSSNSPLHF
TRBJ2-1 | TRBV7-8 | . | TRBD2 | TGTGCCAGCAGCCCCGGGGGGGGACTAGCGGACAATGAGCAGTTCTTC | CASSPGGGLADNEQFF
TRBJ1-5 | TRBV30 | . | . | TGTGCCTGGAGTCCCCCGAATCAGCCCCAGCATTTT | CAWSPPNQPQHF
TRBJ2-3 | TRBV29-1 | . | . | TGCAGCGTTGAAGGTGGCGGAGATACGCAGTATTTT | CSVEGGGDTQYF
TRBJ1-4 | TRBV5-4 | medium-sized | . | TGTGCCAGCAGCTTGGCCGGGGGAGGAGTTGAAAAACTGTTTTTT | CASSLAGGGVEKLFF
TRBJ2-1 | TRBV9 | . | . | TGTGCCAGCAGCGTACGTCTAGGAGTGGATGAGCAGTTCTTC | CASSVRLGVDEQFF
TRBJ1-3 | TRBV11-2 | . | TRBD1 | TGTGCCAGCAGGGGACAGAGCTCTGGAAACACCATATATTTT | CASRGQSSGNTIYF
TRBJ1-1 | TRBV28 | . | . | TGTGCCAGCAGCCCTCAGGCACGAACAAGTGAAGCTTTCTTT | CASSPQARTSEAFF
TRBJ1-4 | TRBV6-5 | . | . | TGTGCCAGCGGATCACCGGGAGAAAAACTGTTTTTT | CASGSPGEKLFF
TRBJ1-1 | TRBV4-3 | few | TRBD1 | TGCGCCAGCAGCGCCATAATAGGGGGCGAGTCGGGAAACACTGAAGCTTTCTTT | CASSAIIGGESGNTEAFF
TRBJ2-5 | TRBV29-1 | . | TRBD1 | TGCAGCGTTGAGTGGACAGGGACACAAGAGACCCAGTACTTC | CSVEWTGTQETQYF
TRBJ1-3 | TRBV27 | . | . | TGTGCCAGCAGGAGAAAAGGGAGCTCTGGAAACACCATATATTTT | CASRRKGSSGNTIYF
TRBJ1-1 | TRBV30 | few | . | TGTGCTGAGAGACAGTCCAGCACTGAAGCTTTCTTT | CAERQSSTEAFF
TRBJ2-5 | TRBV28 | . | TRBD1 | TGTGCCAGCAGATCACAGGGGCAAGAGACCCAGTACTTC | CASRSQGQETQYF
TRBJ1-6 | TRBV7-6 | . | . | TGTGCCAGCAGCTCGAGGTCCGGTAATTCACCCCTCCACTTT | CASSSRSGNSPLHF
TRBJ2-7 | TRBV23-1 | . | TRBD1 | TGCGCCAGCACCCGGGACAGCCACTACGAGCAGTACTTC | CASTRDSHYEQYF
TRBJ2-7 | TRBV4-3 | many | TRBD1 | TGCGCCAGCAGCCGTAACACAGGGGACGAGCAGTACTTC | CASSRNTGDEQYF